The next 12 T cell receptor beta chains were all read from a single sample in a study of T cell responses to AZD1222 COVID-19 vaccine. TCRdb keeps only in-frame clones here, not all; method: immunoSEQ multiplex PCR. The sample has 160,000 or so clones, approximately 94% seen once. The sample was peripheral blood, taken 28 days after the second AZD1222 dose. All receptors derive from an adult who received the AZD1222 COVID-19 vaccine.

The CDR3 DNA reads as TGCGCCAGCAGTCAATCGGGCCTACTAAGCTCCTATAATTCACCCCTCCACTTT. As protein: CASSQSGLLSSYNSPLHF. The chain links TRBV23-1 to TRBJ1-6; no firm D call. TRBV23-1 is designated an ORF whose function remains uncertain. This CDR3 region has 18 residues. V lost 0 bases and J 0 bases, leaving 12 bases between the germline ends.

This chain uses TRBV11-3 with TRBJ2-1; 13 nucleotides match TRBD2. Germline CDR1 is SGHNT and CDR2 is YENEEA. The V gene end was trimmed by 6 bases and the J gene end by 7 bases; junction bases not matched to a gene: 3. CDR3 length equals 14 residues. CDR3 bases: TGTGCCAGCAGTCCGACTAGCGGGAGGAATGAGCAGTTCTTC. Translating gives CASSPTSGRNEQFF.

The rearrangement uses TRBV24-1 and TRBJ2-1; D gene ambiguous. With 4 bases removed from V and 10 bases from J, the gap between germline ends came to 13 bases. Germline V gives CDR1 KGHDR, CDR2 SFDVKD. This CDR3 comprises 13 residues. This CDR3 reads CATSDPSSSEQFF. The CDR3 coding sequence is TGTGCCACCAGTGACCCTTCATCGAGCGAGCAGTTCTTC.

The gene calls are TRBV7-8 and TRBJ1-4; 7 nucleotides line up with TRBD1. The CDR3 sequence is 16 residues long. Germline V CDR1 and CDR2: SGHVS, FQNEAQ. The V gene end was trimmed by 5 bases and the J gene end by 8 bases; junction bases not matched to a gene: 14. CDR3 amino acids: CASSLRQGPWGEKLFF. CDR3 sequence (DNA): TGTGCCAGCAGCCTCAGACAGGGTCCTTGGGGAGAAAAACTGTTTTTT.

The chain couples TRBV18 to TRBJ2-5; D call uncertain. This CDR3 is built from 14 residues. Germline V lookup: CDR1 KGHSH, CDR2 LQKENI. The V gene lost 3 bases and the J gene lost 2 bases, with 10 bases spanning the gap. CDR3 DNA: TGTGCCAGCTCACCGGTCAACGGACAAGAGACCCAGTACTTC. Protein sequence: CASSPVNGQETQYF.

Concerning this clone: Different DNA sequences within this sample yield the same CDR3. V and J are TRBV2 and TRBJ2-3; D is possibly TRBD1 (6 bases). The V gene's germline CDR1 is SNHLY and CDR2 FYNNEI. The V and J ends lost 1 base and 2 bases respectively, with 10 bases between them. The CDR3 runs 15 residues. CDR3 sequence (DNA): TGTGCCAGCAGTGAAGGGACAGCTTCCACAGATACGCAGTATTTT. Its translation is CASSEGTASTDTQYF.

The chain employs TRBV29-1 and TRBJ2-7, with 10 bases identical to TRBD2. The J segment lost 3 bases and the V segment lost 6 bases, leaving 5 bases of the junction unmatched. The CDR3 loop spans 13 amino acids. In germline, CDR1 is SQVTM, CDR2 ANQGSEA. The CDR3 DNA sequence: TGCAGCGTCGAGAGCGGGAGGGGCTACGAGCAGTACTTC. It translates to CSVESGRGYEQYF.

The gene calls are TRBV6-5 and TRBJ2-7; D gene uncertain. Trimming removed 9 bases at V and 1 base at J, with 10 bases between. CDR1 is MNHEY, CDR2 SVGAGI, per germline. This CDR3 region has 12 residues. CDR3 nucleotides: TGTGCCAGTGTGGTCAATTCCTACGAGCAGTACTTC. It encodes CASVVNSYEQYF.

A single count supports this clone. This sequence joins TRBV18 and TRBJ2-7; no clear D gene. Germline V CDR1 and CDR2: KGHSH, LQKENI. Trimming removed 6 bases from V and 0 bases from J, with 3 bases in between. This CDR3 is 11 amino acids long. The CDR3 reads CASSLSYEQYF. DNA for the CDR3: TGTGCCAGCTCCCTCTCCTACGAGCAGTACTTC.

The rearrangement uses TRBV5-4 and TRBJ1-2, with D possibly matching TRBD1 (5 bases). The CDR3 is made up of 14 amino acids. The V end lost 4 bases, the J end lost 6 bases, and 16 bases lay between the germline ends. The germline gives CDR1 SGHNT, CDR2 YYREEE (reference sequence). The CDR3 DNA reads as TGTGCCAGCAGCCTGACTCTCGGGGGGAATGGCTACACCTTC. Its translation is CASSLTLGGNGYTF.

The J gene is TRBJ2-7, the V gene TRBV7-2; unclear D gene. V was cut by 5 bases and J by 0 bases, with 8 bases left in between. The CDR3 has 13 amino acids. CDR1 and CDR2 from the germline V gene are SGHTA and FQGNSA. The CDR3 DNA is TGTGCCAGCAGCGCCCCTAGCTCCTACGAGCAGTACTTC. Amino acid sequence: CASSAPSSYEQYF.

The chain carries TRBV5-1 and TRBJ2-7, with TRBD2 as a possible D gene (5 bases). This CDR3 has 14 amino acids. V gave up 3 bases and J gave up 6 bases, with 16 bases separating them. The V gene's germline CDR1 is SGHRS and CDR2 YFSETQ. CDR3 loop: CASSSSGLPSEQYF. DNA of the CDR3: TGCGCCAGCAGCTCCAGCGGACTGCCGAGCGAGCAGTACTTC.